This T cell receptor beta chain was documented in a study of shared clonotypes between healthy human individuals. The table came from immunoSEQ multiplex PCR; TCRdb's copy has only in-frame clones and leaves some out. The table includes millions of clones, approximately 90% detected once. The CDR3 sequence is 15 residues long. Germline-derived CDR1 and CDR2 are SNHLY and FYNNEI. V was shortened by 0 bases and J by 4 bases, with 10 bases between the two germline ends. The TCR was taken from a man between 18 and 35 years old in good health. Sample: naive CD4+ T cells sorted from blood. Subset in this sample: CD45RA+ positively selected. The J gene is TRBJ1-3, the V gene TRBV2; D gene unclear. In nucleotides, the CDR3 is TGTGCCAGCAGTGAAGCTCCTTTACAGGGAAACACCATATATTTT. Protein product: CASSEAPLQGNTIYF.